Below, one TCR beta chain is given with its context. This sample was included in a study of blood T cell repertoires in COVID-19. In the study overall: Acute and convalescent COVID-19 samples came from the United States, Italy and Spain. PBMCs, B-cell-depleted T cells, or T cells provided the cDNA or gDNA that made up the material.

Methods used by the authors: Estimates of nucleated cell counts were drawn from the amplification of reference gene primers. TCRdb keeps only in-frame clones here, not all; method: immunoSEQ multiplex PCR. V and J calls and clone size come straight from that table; D and trimming were deduced from the DNA. The sample carries some 21,000 clones, about 78% recorded once. The CDR3 extends over 15 amino acids. The ends lost 2 bases at V and 3 bases at J; junction bases unmatched: 5. Germline V lookup: CDR1 SGDLS, CDR2 YYNGEE. Material for sequencing was peripheral blood. This chain joins TRBV9 and TRBJ1-1, with 9 bases matching TRBD1. The clonotype comes from a man between 60 and 75 years old with active COVID-19. CDR3 DNA sequence: TGTGCCAGCAGCGTCCGGGACAGGGCCGACACTGAAGCTTTCTTT. Translating gives CASSVRDRADTEAFF.